This TCR beta chain was obtained from a study of T cell repertoires in cytomegalovirus infection. Study-level background: Public TCR beta signatures marked donors with CMV infection and the matching HLA.

Per germline, CDR1 SGHRS and CDR2 YFSETQ. The CDR3 extends over 11 amino acids. Trimming took off 6 bases at V and 6 bases at J, with 10 bases between the two ends. This clonotype has just a few counts. The target antigen is unknown. General observations from the study: It was HLA-C-restricted CMV-specific TCR beta clonotypes that dominated the response ex vivo. Carriers of CMV and the relevant HLA type were discriminated by public TCR beta frequency.

One entry per CDR3 protein results from TCRdb running MiXCR on the reads. The table includes 500,000 to 600,000 distinct CDR3 sequences, more than 15% detected once. The chain carries TRBV5-1 and TRBJ2-7; maybe TRBD2 (5 bases). This receptor was identified in a human donor in good health (CMV status not recorded). Some clones in this sample may be carry-over from other donors' samples. The sequencing input was CD8+ T cells from PBMCs. This CDR3 reads CASNAGGEQYF. In DNA form, the CDR3 reads TGCGCCAGCAATGCGGGTGGCGAGCAGTACTTC.